This T cell receptor beta chain appears in the sequencing data of a study of Ad26.COV2.S vaccination and SARS-CoV-2 variants. The CDR3 is 13 residues long. Trimming took 8 bases from V and 5 from J; bases not matched to a gene: 8. Germline V gene sequence: CDR1 MNHEY, CDR2 SVGAGI. Notes on this clone: What it binds is not known.

Whole-study findings and limits: For non-spike TCRs, breadth in vaccine recipients resembled that in placebo recipients. While placebo recipients had lower spike-specific TCR breadth, vaccine recipients had more.

The treatment: around 19 received Ad26.COV2.S at low or high dose, single or two shots; 5 received placebo; per-sample allocation not given. Day 63 after the first injection of vaccine or placebo was the sampling time. TCRdb's table, derived via immunoSEQ multiplex PCR, lists solely in-frame clones and lacks some. The data contain about 350,000 clones, approximately 81% of them seen just once; the ten biggest clones take up about 3.3%. This receptor was identified in a person between 18 and 65 years old who received the Ad26.COV2.S COVID-19 vaccine or a placebo. Source: peripheral blood, taken in a trial of Ad26.COV2.S vaccine versus placebo. The J gene is TRBJ1-2, the V gene TRBV6-5; 7 nucleotides line up with TRBD1. The CDR3 region is CASGRGLEYGYTF. CDR3 DNA: TGTGCCAGCGGTAGGGGGCTTGAATATGGCTACACCTTC.